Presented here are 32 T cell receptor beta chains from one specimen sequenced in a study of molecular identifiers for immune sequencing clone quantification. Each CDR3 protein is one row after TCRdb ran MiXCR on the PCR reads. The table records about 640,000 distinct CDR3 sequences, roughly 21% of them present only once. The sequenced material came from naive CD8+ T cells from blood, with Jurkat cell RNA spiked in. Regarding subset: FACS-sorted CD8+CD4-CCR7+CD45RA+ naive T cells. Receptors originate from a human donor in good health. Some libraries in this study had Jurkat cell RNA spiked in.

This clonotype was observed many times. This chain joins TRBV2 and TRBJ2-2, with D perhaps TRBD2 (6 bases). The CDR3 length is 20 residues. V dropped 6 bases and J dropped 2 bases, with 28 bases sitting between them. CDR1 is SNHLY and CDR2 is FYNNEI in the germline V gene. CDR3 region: CASSRRGLGFTSENTGELFF. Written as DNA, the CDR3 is TGTGCCAGCAGCCGTCGGGGGTTGGGGTTCACGTCTGAAAACACCGGGGAGCTGTTTTTT.

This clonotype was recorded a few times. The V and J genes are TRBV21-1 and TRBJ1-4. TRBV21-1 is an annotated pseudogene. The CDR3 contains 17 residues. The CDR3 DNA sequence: TGTGCCAGCGTCACTCAGGTACCTCTGGGCCATAATGAAAAACTGTTTTTT. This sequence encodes CASVTQVPLGHNEKLFF.

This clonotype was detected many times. The CDR3 bases are TGTGCCAGCAGCTTAGCTGTTGGCTACGAGCAGTACTTC. The encoded protein is CASSLAVGYEQYF. The chain links TRBV7-9 to TRBJ2-7; D gene ambiguous. The CDR3 spans 13 residues. Germline assignment: CDR1 SEHNR and CDR2 FQNEAQ (reference sequence). The germline V and J ends were trimmed by 0 bases and 3 bases, with 6 bases remaining between them. Looking up the rest from reference TRBV7-9 and TRBJ2-7 gives the full variable domain: DTGVSQNPRHKITKRGQNVTFRCDPISEHNRLYWYRQTLGQGPEFLTYFQNEAQLEKSRLLSDRFSAERPKGSFSTLEIQRTEQGDSAMYLCASSLAVGYEQYFGPGTRLTVT.

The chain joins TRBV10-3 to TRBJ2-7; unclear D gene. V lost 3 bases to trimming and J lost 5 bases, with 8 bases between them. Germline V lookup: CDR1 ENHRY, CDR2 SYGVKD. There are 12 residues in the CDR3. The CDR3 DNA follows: TGTGCCATCAGTGATTCCTCGGACGAGCAGTACTTC. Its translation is CAISDSSDEQYF.

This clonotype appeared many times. The CDR3 nucleotides read TGCAGTGCCGAGGCGGGGATGATTAGCGGGAGGCGTGATACGCAGTATTTT. It translates to CSAEAGMISGRRDTQYF. The V gene is TRBV20-1, the J gene TRBJ2-3, with 10 bases matching TRBD2. Germline V gene sequence: CDR1 DFQATT, CDR2 SNEGSKA (reference sequence). The CDR3 length is 17 residues. V shed 6 bases, J shed 6 bases, and the junction held 18 bases outside the gene matches.

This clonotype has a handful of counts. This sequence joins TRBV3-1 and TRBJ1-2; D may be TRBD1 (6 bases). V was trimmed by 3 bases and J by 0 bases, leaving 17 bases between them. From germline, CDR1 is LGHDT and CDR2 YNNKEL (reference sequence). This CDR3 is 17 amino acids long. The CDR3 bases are TGTGCCAGCAGCCATGAATTCACAGGGCACCCTAACTATGGCTACACCTTC. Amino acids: CASSHEFTGHPNYGYTF. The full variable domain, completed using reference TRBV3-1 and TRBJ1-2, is DTAVSQTPKYLVTQMGNDKSIKCEQNLGHDTMYWYKQDSKKFLKIMFSYNNKELIINETVPNRFSPKSPDKAHLNLHINSLELGDSAVYFCASSHEFTGHPNYGYTFGSGTRLTVV.

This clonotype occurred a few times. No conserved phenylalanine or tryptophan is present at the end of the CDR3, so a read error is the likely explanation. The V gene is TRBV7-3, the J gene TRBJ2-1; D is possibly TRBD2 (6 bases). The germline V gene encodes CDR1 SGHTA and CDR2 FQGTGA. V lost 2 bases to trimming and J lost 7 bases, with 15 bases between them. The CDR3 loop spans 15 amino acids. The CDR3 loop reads CASSLAVGSGNEQFL. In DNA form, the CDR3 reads TGTGCCAGCAGCTTAGCCGTTGGAAGCGGGAATGAGCAGTTCCTC.

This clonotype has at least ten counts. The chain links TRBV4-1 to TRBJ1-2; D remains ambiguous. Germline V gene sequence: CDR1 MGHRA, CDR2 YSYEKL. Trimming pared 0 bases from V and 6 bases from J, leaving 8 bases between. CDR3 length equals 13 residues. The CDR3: CASSQDRTHGYTF. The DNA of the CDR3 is TGCGCCAGCAGCCAAGACAGGACGCATGGCTACACCTTC.

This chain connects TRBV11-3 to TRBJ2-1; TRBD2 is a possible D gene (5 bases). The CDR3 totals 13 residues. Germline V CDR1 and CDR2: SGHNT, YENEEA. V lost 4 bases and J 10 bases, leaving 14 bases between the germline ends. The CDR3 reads CASSSGTLGEQFF. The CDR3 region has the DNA TGTGCCAGCAGCTCGGGAACCTTAGGGGAGCAGTTCTTC.

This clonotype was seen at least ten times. The CDR3 DNA is TGTGCCAGCAGATCCAGGGGGAGTGGGGCCAACGTCCTGACTTTC. Amino acid sequence: CASRSRGSGANVLTF. V gene TRBV12-3 or TRBV12-4 combines with J gene TRBJ2-6; TRBD1 agrees at 7 bases. V lost 6 bases, J lost 3 bases, and 5 bases stayed unmatched. This CDR3 contains 15 residues.

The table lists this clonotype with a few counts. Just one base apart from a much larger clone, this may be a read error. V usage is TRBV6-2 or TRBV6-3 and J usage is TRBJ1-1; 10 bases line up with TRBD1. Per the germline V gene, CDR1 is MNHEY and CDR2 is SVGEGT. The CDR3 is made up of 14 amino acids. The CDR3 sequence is CAGSPGTGVTEAFF. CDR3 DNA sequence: TGTGCCGGCAGTCCCGGGACAGGGGTGACTGAAGCTTTCTTT.

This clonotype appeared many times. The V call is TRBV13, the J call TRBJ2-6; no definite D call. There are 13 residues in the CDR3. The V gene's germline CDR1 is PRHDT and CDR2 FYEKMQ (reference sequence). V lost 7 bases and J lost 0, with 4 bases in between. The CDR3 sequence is CASISSGANVLTF. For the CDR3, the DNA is TGTGCCAGCATCAGCTCTGGGGCCAACGTCCTGACTTTC. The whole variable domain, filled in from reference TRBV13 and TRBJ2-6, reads AAGVIQSPRHLIKEKRETATLKCYPIPRHDTVYWYQQGPGQDPQFLISFYEKMQSDKGSIPDRFSAQQFSDYHSELNMSSLELGDSALYFCASISSGANVLTFGAGSRLTVL.

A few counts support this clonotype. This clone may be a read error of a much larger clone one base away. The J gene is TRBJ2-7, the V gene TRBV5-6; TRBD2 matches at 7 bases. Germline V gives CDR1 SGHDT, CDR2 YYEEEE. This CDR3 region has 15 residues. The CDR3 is CASSLPEGLKNEQCF. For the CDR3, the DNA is TGTGCCAGCAGCTTGCCCGAGGGACTAAAGAACGAGCAGTGCTTC.

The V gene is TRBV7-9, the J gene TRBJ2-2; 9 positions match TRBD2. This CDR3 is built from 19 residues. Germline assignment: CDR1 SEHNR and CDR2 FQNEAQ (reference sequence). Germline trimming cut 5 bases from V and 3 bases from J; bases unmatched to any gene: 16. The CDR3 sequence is CASSTTQFVSGGHTGELFF. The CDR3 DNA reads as TGTGCCAGCAGCACAACCCAGTTTGTTAGCGGGGGACACACCGGGGAGCTGTTTTTT.

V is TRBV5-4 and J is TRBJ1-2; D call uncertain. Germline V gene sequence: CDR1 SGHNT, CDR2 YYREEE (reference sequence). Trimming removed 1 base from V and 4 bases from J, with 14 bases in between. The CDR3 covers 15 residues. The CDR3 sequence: CASSLKLAEVYGYTF. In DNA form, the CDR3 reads TGTGCCAGCAGCTTGAAGCTTGCAGAAGTCTATGGCTACACCTTC.

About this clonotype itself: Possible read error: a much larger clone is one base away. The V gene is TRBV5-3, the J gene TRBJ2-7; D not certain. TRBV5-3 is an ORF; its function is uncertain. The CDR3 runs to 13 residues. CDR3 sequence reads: CASSFYKAGEKYF. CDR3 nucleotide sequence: TGTGCCAGCAGCTTTTATAAGGCTGGCGAGAAGTACTTC.

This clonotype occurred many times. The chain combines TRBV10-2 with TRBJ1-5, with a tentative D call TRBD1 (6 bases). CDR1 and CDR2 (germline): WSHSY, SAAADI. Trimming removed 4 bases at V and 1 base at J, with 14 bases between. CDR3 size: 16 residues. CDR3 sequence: CASSVGNRDSNQPQHF. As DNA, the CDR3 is TGCGCCAGCAGTGTAGGGAACAGGGACAGCAATCAGCCCCAGCATTTT.

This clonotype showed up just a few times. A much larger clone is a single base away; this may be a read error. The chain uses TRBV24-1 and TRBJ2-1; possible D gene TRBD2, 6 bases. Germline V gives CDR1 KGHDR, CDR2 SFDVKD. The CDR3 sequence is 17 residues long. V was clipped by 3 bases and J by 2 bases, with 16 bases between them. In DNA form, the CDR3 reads TGTGCCACCAGTGATCCCCTTAGCGGCGGCGCCTACAATGAGCAGTTCTTC. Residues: CATSDPLSGGAYNEQFF.

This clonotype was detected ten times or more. The CDR3 sequence is CASSSPGQGKETQYF. As DNA, the CDR3 is TGTGCCAGCAGTTCTCCTGGACAGGGGAAAGAGACCCAGTACTTC. J is TRBJ2-5 and V is TRBV13; 9 bases match TRBD1. CDR1 is PRHDT and CDR2 is FYEKMQ in the germline V gene (reference sequence). There are 15 residues in the CDR3. V dropped 6 bases and J dropped 3; count of bases not matched to a gene: 8.

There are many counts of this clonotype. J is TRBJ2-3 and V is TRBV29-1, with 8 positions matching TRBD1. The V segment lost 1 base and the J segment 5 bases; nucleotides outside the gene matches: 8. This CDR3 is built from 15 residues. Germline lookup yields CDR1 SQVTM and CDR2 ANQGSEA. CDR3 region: CSVEVLDRGVDTQYF. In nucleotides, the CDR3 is TGCAGCGTTGAAGTCCTCGACAGGGGTGTAGATACGCAGTATTTT.

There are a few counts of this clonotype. DNA of the CDR3: TGTGCCAGTAAACAGGGTTTACTTGGCTACACCTTC. Translating gives CASKQGLLGYTF. This chain uses TRBV19 with TRBJ1-2, with D possibly being TRBD1 (6 bases). Germline lookup yields CDR1 LNHDA and CDR2 SQIVND (reference sequence). V was clipped by 7 bases and J by 7 bases, with 13 bases between them. This CDR3 is 12 amino acids long.

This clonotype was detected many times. The CDR3 DNA reads TGTGCCAGCAGCCAAGCTGACAGGGCCCTCGGGACTGAAGCTTTCTTT. This sequence encodes CASSQADRALGTEAFF. The genes are TRBV14 and TRBJ1-1; 7 nucleotides align to TRBD1. This CDR3 contains 16 residues. Trimming at V came to 1 base and at J to 5 bases, leaving 10 bases not matched to a gene. Germline loops: CDR1 SGHDN, CDR2 FVKESK.

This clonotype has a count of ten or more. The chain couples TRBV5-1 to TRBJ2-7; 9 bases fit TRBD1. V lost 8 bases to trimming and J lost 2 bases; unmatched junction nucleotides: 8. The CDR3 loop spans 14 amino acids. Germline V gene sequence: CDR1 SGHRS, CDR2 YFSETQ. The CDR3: CASSRDRATYEQYF. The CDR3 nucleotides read TGCGCCAGTTCGCGGGACAGGGCAACCTACGAGCAGTACTTC.

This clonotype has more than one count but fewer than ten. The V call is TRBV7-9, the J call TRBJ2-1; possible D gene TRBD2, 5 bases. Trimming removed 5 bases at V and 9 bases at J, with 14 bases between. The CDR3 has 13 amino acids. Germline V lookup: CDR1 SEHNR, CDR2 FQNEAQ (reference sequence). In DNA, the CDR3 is TGTGCCAGCAGCGGAGGCGGCGCGGTTGAGCAGTTCTTC. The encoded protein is CASSGGGAVEQFF. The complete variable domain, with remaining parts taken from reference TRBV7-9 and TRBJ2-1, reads DTGVSQNPRHKITKRGQNVTFRCDPISEHNRLYWYRQTLGQGPEFLTYFQNEAQLEKSRLLSDRFSAERPKGSFSTLEIQRTEQGDSAMYLCASSGGGAVEQFFGPGTRLTVL.

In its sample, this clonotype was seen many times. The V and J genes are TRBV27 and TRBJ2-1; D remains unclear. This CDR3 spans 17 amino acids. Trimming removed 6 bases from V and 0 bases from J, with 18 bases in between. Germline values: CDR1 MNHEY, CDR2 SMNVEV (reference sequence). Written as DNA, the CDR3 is TGTGCCAGCAGCCTAATCGGGCCCACGGGCTCCTACAATGAGCAGTTCTTC. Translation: CASSLIGPTGSYNEQFF.

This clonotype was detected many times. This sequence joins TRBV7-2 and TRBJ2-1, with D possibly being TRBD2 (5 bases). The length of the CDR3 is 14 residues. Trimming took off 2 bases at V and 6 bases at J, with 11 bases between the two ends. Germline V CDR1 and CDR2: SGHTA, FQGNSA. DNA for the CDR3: TGTGCCAGCAGCTTAAGCGGCTCTTTCAATGAGCAGTTCTTC. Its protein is CASSLSGSFNEQFF.

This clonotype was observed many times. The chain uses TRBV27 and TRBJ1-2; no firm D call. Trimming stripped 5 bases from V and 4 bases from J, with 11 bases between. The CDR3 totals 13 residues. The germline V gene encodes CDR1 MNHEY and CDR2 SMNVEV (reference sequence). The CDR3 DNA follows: TGTGCCAGCAGTCTGGGCAGCTCCTATGGCTACACCTTC. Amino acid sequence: CASSLGSSYGYTF.

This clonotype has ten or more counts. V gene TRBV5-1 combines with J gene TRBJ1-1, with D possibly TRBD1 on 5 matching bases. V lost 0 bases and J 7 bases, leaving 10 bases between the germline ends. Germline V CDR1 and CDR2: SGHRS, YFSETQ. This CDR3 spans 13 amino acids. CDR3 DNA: TGCGCCAGCAGCTTGGATGGGACCCTTGAAGCTTTCTTT. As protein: CASSLDGTLEAFF. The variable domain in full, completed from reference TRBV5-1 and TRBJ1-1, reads KAGVTQTPRYLIKTRGQQVTLSCSPISGHRSVSWYQQTPGQGLQFLFEYFSETQRNKGNFPGRFSGRQFSNSRSEMNVSTLELGDSALYLCASSLDGTLEAFFGQGTRLTVV.

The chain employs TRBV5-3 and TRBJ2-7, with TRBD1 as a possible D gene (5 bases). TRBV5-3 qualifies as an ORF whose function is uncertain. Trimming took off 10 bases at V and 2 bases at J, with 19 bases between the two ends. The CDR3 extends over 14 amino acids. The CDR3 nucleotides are TGTGCCGGCAGCTTAGGGGCAGGACCCTACGAGCAGTACTTC. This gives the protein CAGSLGAGPYEQYF.

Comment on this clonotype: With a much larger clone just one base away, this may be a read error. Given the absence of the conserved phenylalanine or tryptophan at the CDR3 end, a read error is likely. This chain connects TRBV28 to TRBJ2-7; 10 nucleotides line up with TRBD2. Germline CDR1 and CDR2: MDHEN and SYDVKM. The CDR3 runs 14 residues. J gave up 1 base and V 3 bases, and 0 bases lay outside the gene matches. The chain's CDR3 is CASSFSGGSYEQYL. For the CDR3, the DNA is TGTGCCAGCAGTTTTAGCGGGGGGTCCTACGAGCAGTACCTC.

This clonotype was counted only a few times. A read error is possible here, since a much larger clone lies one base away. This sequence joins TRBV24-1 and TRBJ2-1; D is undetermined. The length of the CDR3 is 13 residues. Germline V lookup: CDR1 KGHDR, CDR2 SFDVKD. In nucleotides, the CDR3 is TGTGCCGCCAGTGATTTGCTAGGAAATGAGCAGTTCTTC. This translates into CAASDLLGNEQFF.

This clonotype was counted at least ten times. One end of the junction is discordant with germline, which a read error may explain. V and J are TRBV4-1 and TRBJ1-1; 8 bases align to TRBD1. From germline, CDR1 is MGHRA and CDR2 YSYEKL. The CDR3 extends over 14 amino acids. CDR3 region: CASSLGTGNTEAFF. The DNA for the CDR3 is TGTGCCAGCAGCTTAGGGACAGGGAACACTGAAGCTTTCTTT.